The 2 T cell receptor beta chains below all came from one sample that was sequenced in a study of shared clonotypes between healthy human individuals. Naive CD8 populations comprised CD45RO-negative cells positively selected for CCR7, excluding terminally differentiated effector memory CD45RA+ cells. Here immunoSEQ multiplex PCR was the method, and the copy in TCRdb shows in-frame clones only, minus some. Altogether millions of clones are present, 93% being singletons, with the ten largest covering more than 1.5%. Sequenced sample: naive CD8+ T cells from PBMCs. The receptors here all came from a man aged 18 to 35 in good health. Some clones in this sample may be carry-over from other donors' samples.

This chain joins TRBV7-8 and TRBJ2-3; D is unclear. CDR3 size: 13 residues. The germline V gene encodes CDR1 SGHVS and CDR2 FQNEAQ. V was pared by 1 base and J by 6 bases, with 8 bases between. The DNA of the CDR3 is TGTGCCAGCAGCTTAGGGTCAGTGGATACGCAGTATTTT. This codes for CASSLGSVDTQYF. The full variable domain, completed using reference TRBV7-8 and TRBJ2-3, is GAGVSQSPRYKVAKRGQDVALRCDPISGHVSLFWYQQALGQGPEFLTYFQNEAQLDKSGLPSDRFFAERPEGSVSTLKIQRTQQEDSAVYLCASSLGSVDTQYFGPGTRLTVL.

This clone has just a few counts. The chain carries TRBV30 and TRBJ1-1; weak D call: TRBD1 (5 bases). Germline values: CDR1 GTSNPN, CDR2 SVGIG (reference sequence). The CDR3 consists of 14 residues. With 4 bases removed from V and 1 base from J, the gap between germline ends came to 13 bases. The CDR3 DNA sequence: TGTGCCTGGATGAGGAGACAGCGGAACACTGAAGCTTTCTTT. Translating it yields CAWMRRQRNTEAFF. The variable domain in full, completed from reference TRBV30 and TRBJ1-1, reads SQTIHQWPATLVQPVGSPLSLECTVEGTSNPNLYWYRQAAGRGLQLLFYSVGIGQISSEVPQNLSASRPQDRQFILSSKKLLLSDSGFYLCAWMRRQRNTEAFFGQGTRLTVV.